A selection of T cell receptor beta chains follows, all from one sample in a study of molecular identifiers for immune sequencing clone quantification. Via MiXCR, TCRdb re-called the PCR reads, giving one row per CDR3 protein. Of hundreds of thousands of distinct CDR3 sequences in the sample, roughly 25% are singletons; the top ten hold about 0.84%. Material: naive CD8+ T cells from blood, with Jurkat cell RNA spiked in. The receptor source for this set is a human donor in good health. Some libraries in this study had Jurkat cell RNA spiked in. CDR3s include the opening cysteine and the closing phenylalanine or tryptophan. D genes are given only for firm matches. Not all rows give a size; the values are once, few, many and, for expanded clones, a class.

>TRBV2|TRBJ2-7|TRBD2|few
TGTGCCAGCAGTGAGGGCCGGGGGGCCTACGAGCAGTACTTC
CASSEGRGAYEQYF
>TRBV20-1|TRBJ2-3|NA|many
TGCAGTGCTGCCTCTAGCCCCGCCTCCGGCGATACGCAGTATTTT
CSAASSPASGDTQYF
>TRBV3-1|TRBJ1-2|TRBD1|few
TGTGCCAGCAGCCAGGACAGGTTTTCGCCTAACTATGGCTACACCTTC
CASSQDRFSPNYGYTF
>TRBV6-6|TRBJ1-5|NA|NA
TGTGCCAGCAATCTGAGGGAAATAGTAGTTCAGCCCCAGCATTTT
CASNLREIVVQPQHF
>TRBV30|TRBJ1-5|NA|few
TGTGCCTGGAGTGAAACAGCACATCAGCCCCAGCATTTT
CAWSETAHQPQHF
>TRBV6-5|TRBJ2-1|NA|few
TGTGCCAGCAGTTACGGACAGAGGAGCTCCTACAATGAGCAGTTCTTC
CASSYGQRSSYNEQFF
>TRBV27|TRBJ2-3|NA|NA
TGTGCCAGCAGTTTTAATCGGATGAGCACAGATACGCAGTATTTT
CASSFNRMSTDTQYF
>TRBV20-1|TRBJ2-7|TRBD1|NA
TGCAGTGCACGACAGGGGAGGTACGAGCAGTACTTC
CSARQGRYEQYF
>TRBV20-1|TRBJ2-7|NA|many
TGCAGTGCTAGAGATTGGGACCCCACCTGGGGGGTCTCCTACGAGCAGTACTTC
CSARDWDPTWGVSYEQYF
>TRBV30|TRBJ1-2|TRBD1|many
TGTGCCTGGTCCCCAGGGGGCGATGGCTACACCTTC
CAWSPGGDGYTF
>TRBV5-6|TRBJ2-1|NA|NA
TGTGCCAGCGCCGGGACCCCGAGCTCCTACTATGAGCAGTTCTTC
CASAGTPSSYYEQFF
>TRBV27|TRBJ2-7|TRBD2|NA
TGTGCCAGCCCCCTCGGGACTAGCGGTCCCTACGAGCAGTACTTC
CASPLGTSGPYEQYF
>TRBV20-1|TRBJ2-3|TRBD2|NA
TGCAGTGCTAGAGATCTCTGGGAGGGAGTGTCGACAGATACGCAGTATTTT
CSARDLWEGVSTDTQYF
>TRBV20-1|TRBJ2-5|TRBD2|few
TGCAGTGCTAGGGACATTCTAGCGGGAGTGGAGACCCAGTACTTC
CSARDILAGVETQYF
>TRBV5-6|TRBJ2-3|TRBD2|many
TGTGCCAGCAGCTTGACTAGCGGGAAAGGCACAGATACGCAGTATTTT
CASSLTSGKGTDTQYF
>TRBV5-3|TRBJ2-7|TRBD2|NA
TGTGCCAGAAGCTTGTATAGGATCTGCGGGGGGACTATTTCCTACGAGCAGTACTTC
CARSLYRICGGTISYEQYF
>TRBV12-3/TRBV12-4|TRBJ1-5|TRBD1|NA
TGTGCCAGCAGTTTTGGACAGGCCAGCAATCAGCCCCAGCATTTT
CASSFGQASNQPQHF
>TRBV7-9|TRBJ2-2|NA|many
TGTGCCAGCAGCTTAGGGGTAGGCTCGAACACCGGGGAGCTGTTTTTT
CASSLGVGSNTGELFF
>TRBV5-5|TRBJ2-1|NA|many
TGTGCCAGCAGCTTGAGCACTCCCTCCTACAATGAGCAGTTCTTC
CASSLSTPSYNEQFF
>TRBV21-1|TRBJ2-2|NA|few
TGTGCCAGCAGCAAAGCGTCGCCGAGGGGAGAGTCCGGGGAGCTGTTTTTT
CASSKASPRGESGELFF
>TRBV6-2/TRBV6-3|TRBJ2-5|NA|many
TGTGCCAGCAGCGAGGGACGGCGAGAGACCCAGTACTTC
CASSEGRRETQYF
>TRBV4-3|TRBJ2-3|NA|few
TGCGCCAGCAGCCAAAGGACCTCACCCGATACGCAGTATTTT
CASSQRTSPDTQYF
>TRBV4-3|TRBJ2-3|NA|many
TGCGCCAGCAGCCAATCCGTAACAGATACGCAGTATTTT
CASSQSVTDTQYF
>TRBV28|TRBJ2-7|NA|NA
TGTGCCAGAAAGTCGTACCCCTACGAGCAGTACTTC
CARKSYPYEQYF
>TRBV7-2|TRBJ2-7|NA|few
TGTGCCAGCAGCTTATTTGGGGAAGCCCCCACCTACGAGCAGTACTTC
CASSLFGEAPTYEQYF
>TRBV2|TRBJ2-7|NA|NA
TGTGCCAGCAGTGAGGATTCGAGGGGTGTCTTTACTTCCTACGAGCAGTACTTC
CASSEDSRGVFTSYEQYF
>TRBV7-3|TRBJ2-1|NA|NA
TGTGCCAGCAGCTTAAGCAGCCTATACAATGAGCAGTTCTTC
CASSLSSLYNEQFF
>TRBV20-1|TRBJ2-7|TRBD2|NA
TGCAGTGCTAGAGGTGGACTAGCGGCATCCTACGAGCAGTACTTC
CSARGGLAASYEQYF
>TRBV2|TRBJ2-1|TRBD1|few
TGTGCCAGCAGTGCCCCCCGGGACAGGGCAGGCAATGAGCAGTTCTTC
CASSAPRDRAGNEQFF
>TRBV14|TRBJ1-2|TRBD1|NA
TGTGCCAGCAGCCAAAAGGGGGCGGTCTATGGCTACACCTTC
CASSQKGAVYGYTF
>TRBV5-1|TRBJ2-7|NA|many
TGCGCCAGCGGCCAGGGACCAGCGGGCCAGTGGGAGCAGTACTTC
CASGQGPAGQWEQYF
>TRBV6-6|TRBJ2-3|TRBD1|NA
TGTGTCAGCAGCCTCATAAGGGGGCCACCTAGCACAGATACGCAGTATTTT
CVSSLIRGPPSTDTQYF
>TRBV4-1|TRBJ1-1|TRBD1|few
TGCGCCAGCAGCCAACAGGGGGAGGCTGAAGCTTTCTTT
CASSQQGEAEAFF
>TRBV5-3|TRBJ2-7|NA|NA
TGTGCCAGCAGCTTACGTCCCACCTACGAGCAGTACTTC
CASSLRPTYEQYF
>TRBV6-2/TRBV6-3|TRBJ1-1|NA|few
TGTGCCAGCAGTTACTCGGCTCGGGGCACTGAAGCTTTCTTT
CASSYSARGTEAFF
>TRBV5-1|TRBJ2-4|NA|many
TGCGCCAGCAGCGATGGAGAGGGACTAGCCAAAAACATTCAGTACTTC
CASSDGEGLAKNIQYF
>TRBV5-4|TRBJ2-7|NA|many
TGTGCCAGCAGCTTGGATGGAGGGGTAAGCCTCTACGAGCAGTACTTC
CASSLDGGVSLYEQYF
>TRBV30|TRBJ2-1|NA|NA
TGTGCCTGGGCACAAGGGGTTTCCTCCTACAATGAGCAGTTCTTC
CAWAQGVSSYNEQFF
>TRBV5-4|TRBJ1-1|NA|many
TGTGCCAGCAGCCCAGGAGTTATGAACACTGAAGCTTTCTTT
CASSPGVMNTEAFF
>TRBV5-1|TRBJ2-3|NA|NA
TGCGCCAGCAGTGGAGGGTGGTTACCAGATACGCAGTATTTT
CASSGGWLPDTQYF
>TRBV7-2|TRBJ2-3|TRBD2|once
TGTGCCAGCAGCTTAGTTGGCGGGGGGAGCAAAGATACGCAGTATTTT
CASSLVGGGSKDTQYF
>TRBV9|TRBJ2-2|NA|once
TGTGCCAGCTGCGTACTGTTAGAGGACACCGGGGAGCTGTTTTTT
CASCVLLEDTGELFF
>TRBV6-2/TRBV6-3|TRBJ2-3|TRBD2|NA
TGTGCCAGCATTCGGGGGACTAGCGGGGGTCATACGCAGTATTTT
CASIRGTSGGHTQYF
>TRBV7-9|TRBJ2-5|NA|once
TGTGCCAGCAGCTCGAACCGGGACGTCAGGGAAGAGACCCAGTACTTC
CASSSNRDVREETQYF
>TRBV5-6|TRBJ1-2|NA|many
TGTGCCAGCAGCTTGTCACAGTATGACTATGGCTACACCTTC
CASSLSQYDYGYTF
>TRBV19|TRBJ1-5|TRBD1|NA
TGTGCCAGTAGTCCTGGGGACAGAAGCAATCAGCCCCAGCATTTT
CASSPGDRSNQPQHF
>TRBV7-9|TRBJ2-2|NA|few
TGTGCCAGCACCTCCCACGTCAGAGGGGCCGGGGAGCTGTTTTTT
CASTSHVRGAGELFF
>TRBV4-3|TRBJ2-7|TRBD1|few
TGCGCCAGCAGTCGATACAGGGGGCATAACTACGAGCAGTACTTC
CASSRYRGHNYEQYF
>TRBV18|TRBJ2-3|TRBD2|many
TGTGCCAGCTCAGGCGCTAGCGGGAGCACAGATACGCAGTATTTT
CASSGASGSTDTQYF
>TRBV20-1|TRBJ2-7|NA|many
TGCAGTATGAGTACCTACGAGCAGTACTTC
CSMSTYEQYF
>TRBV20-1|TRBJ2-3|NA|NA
TGCAGTGCTAGATCCGCCGGGACTCGCACAGATACGCAGTATTTT
CSARSAGTRTDTQYF
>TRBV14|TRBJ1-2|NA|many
TGTGCCAGCAGCCCCTGGGGACAAGATTATGGCTACACCTTC
CASSPWGQDYGYTF
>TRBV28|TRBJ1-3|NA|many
TGTGCCAGCAGGGACTATTCTATACCCTCTGGAAACACCATATATTTT
CASRDYSIPSGNTIYF
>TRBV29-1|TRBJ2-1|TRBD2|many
TGCAGCGTTGAAGACCTAGCGGGAGCCCCCTTC
CSVEDLAGAPF
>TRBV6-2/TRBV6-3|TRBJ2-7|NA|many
TGTGCCAGCAGTTATGGGGAGCGTTACGAGCAGTACTTC
CASSYGERYEQYF
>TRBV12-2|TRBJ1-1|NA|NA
TGTGCAAGTCGCCCCAGGTGCACTGAAGCTTTCTTT
CASRPRCTEAFF
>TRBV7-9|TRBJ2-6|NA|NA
TGTGCCAGCGGCTCCGGGACTGTGTTTTCTGGGGCCAACGTCCTGACTTTC
CASGSGTVFSGANVLTF
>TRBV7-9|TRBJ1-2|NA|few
TGTGCCAGCAGCTTACCAGGGGTATATGGCTACACCTTC
CASSLPGVYGYTF
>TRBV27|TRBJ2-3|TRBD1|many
TGTGCCAGCAGTTCCCGGACAGGGGCCACACATACGCAGTATTTT
CASSSRTGATHTQYF
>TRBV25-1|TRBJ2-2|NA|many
TGTGCCAGCAGTGAATCCCCGGTGGGAACCGGGGAGCTGTTTTTT
CASSESPVGTGELFF